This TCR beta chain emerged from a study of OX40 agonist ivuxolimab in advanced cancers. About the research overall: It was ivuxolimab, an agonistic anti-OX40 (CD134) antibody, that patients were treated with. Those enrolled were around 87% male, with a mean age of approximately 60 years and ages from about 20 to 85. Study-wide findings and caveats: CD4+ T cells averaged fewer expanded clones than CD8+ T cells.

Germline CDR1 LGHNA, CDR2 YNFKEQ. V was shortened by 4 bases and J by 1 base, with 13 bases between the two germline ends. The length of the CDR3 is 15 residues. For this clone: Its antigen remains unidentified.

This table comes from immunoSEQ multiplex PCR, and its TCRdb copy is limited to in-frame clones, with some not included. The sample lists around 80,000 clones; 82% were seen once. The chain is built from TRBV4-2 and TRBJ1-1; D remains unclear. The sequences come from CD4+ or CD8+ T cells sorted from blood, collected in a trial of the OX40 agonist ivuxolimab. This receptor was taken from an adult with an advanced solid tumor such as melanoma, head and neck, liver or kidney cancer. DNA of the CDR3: TGTGCCAGCAGCCCAAACATTCGGAAGAACACTGAAGCTTTCTTT. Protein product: CASSPNIRKNTEAFF.